This is a list of T cell receptor beta chains from one sample in a study of Ad26.COV2.S vaccination and SARS-CoV-2 variants. Some clones are missing from TCRdb's copy, which holds only in-frame ones; the method was immunoSEQ multiplex PCR. Of hundreds of thousands of clones detected, just over 90% appear once; the ten largest clones hold 3.5% to 4.5%. Material: peripheral blood, obtained after recovery from COVID-19. These TCRs come from a human donor who had recovered from COVID-19. Both conserved end residues are part of each CDR3. A D gene is named only where the DNA matches it firmly. Size is stated for part of the rows, as once, few or many counts, or as a class when the clone is expanded.

clone_size,d_call,j_call,v_call,cdr3_aa,cdr3_nt
-,-,TRBJ1-1,TRBV7-2,CASSLAGANTEAFF,TGTGCCAGCAGCTTAGCAGGGGCGAACACTGAAGCTTTCTTT
-,TRBD2,TRBJ2-2,TRBV19,CASSLRTSGGRTGELFF,TGTGCCAGTAGTCTAAGGACTAGCGGGGGGCGCACCGGGGAGCTGTTTTTT
-,-,TRBJ2-7,TRBV5-5,CASSLAGGGRYEQYF,TGTGCCAGCAGCTTGGCCGGAGGGGGCAGGTACGAGCAGTACTTC
-,-,TRBJ2-3,TRBV9,CASNLRSTDTQYF,TGTGCCAGCAACTTACGGAGCACAGATACGCAGTATTTT
-,TRBD1,TRBJ1-2,TRBV29-1,CSVADRGGDTF,TGCAGCGTTGCGGACAGGGGCGGGGACACCTTC
-,TRBD1,TRBJ1-6,TRBV7-8,CASSPPGTGASPLHF,TGTGCCAGCAGCCCCCCCGGGACAGGGGCTTCACCCCTCCACTTT
-,TRBD2,TRBJ2-5,TRBV6-5,CASSSGLQETQYF,TGTGCCAGCAGTTCGGGACTACAAGAGACCCAGTACTTC
-,TRBD2,TRBJ2-2,TRBV3-1/TRBV3-2,CASSRGLAGANTGELFF,TGTGCCAGCAGCCGGGGACTAGCGGGGGCCAACACCGGGGAGCTGTTTTTT
-,TRBD1,TRBJ2-7,TRBV10-3,CAVAGTGGEQYF,TGTGCCGTAGCCGGGACAGGGGGAGAGCAGTACTTC
-,-,TRBJ1-4,TRBV5-5,CASSLNRANEKLFF,TGTGCCAGCAGCTTGAACAGGGCTAATGAAAAACTGTTTTTT
-,-,TRBJ2-3,TRBV12-3/TRBV12-4,CASTPQGRYTQYF,TGTGCCAGCACTCCTCAGGGGAGGTATACGCAGTATTTT
-,-,TRBJ2-2,TRBV7-9,CASSAQNTGELFF,TGTGCCAGCAGCGCCCAGAACACCGGGGAGCTGTTTTTT
-,TRBD1,TRBJ2-1,TRBV12-3/TRBV12-4,CASSYGQANEQFF,TGTGCCAGCAGCTATGGACAGGCCAATGAGCAGTTCTTC
-,-,TRBJ1-1,TRBV6-5,CASSRGSEAFF,TGTGCCAGCAGTAGGGGGTCTGAAGCTTTCTTT
-,TRBD2,TRBJ2-7,TRBV28,CASYRAGGPYEQYF,TGTGCCAGCTACAGGGCGGGGGGGCCCTACGAGCAGTACTTC
-,-,TRBJ1-2,TRBV3-1/TRBV3-2,CASSQEGDRFYGYTF,TGTGCCAGCAGCCAAGAAGGCGACAGGTTCTATGGCTACACCTTC
-,-,TRBJ1-1,TRBV27,CASSLLGFAEAFF,TGTGCCAGCAGTCTCCTGGGATTCGCTGAAGCTTTCTTT
-,-,TRBJ2-5,TRBV5-4,CASSSVAQETQYF,TGTGCCAGCAGCTCCGTAGCTCAAGAGACCCAGTACTTC
once,-,TRBJ2-7,TRBV24-1,CATVDRSGFGRAFYPYF,TGTGCCACCGTAGACAGGTCCGGATTTGGACGGGCCTTTTACCCGTACTTC
-,-,TRBJ1-5,TRBV5-8,CASSLGPSANQPQHF,TGTGCCAGCAGCTTGGGACCCTCGGCCAATCAGCCCCAGCATTTT
-,-,TRBJ1-1,TRBV7-3,CASSLQGMNTEAFF,TGTGCCAGCAGCTTACAGGGGATGAACACTGAAGCTTTCTTT
-,-,TRBJ2-2,TRBV19,CASSIRAGARELFF,TGTGCCAGTAGTATTCGGGCAGGGGCCAGGGAGCTGTTTTTT
-,-,TRBJ2-7,TRBV5-6,CASSLVYDEQYF,TGTGCCAGCAGCTTGGTCTACGACGAGCAGTACTTC